A single sample is the source of the 32 T cell receptor beta chains below, sequenced in a study of blood T cell repertoires in COVID-19. Produced via immunoSEQ multiplex PCR; TCRdb's table is partial and in-frame only. The profile covers about 47,000 clones, with around 70% appearing a single time and about 5.9% taken by the ten largest. Input material: peripheral blood. Receptors originate from an elderly man with acute or convalescent COVID-19.

This clone was recorded once. This chain joins TRBV7-8 and TRBJ1-6, with D possibly TRBD1 on 5 matching bases. Germline V gene lookup returns CDR1 SGHVS and CDR2 FQNEAQ. V was pared by 1 base and J by 3 bases, with 22 bases between. CDR3 size: 20 residues. The CDR3 loop is CASSLVVFSGATFYNSPLHF. Here the CDR3 DNA reads TGTGCCAGCAGCTTAGTGGTTTTCAGTGGGGCGACGTTCTATAATTCACCCCTCCACTTT.

This chain connects TRBV5-5 to TRBJ1-4, with 7 positions matching TRBD1. CDR1 is SGHKS and CDR2 is YYEKEE in the germline V gene (reference sequence). V shed 4 bases, J shed 3 bases, and the junction held 9 bases outside the gene matches. The CDR3 has 16 amino acids. CDR3 bases: TGTGCCAGCAGCGGTGGACAGGCGACCCCTAATGAAAAACTGTTTTTT. Translating gives CASSGGQATPNEKLFF. Using reference TRBV5-5 and TRBJ1-4 for the parts outside the CDR3, the full variable domain is DAGVTQSPTHLIKTRGQQVTLRCSPISGHKSVSWYQQVLGQGPQFIFQYYEKEERGRGNFPDRFSARQFPNYSSELNVNALLLGDSALYLCASSGGQATPNEKLFFGSGTQLSVL.

The chain is built from TRBV5-6 and TRBJ2-7; 12 bases line up with TRBD2. Trimming took 1 base from V and 7 from J; bases not matched to a gene: 6. In germline, CDR1 is SGHDT, CDR2 YYEEEE. The CDR3 is made up of 15 amino acids. CDR3 nucleotide sequence: TGTGCCAGCAGCTTGTCCGGGACTAGCGGGTTGGAGCAGTACTTC. Residues: CASSLSGTSGLEQYF.

The gene calls are TRBV25-1 and TRBJ2-5; a possible D gene is TRBD2 (5 bases). Germline loops: CDR1 MGHDK, CDR2 SYGVNS. V was cut by 4 bases and J by 5 bases, with 14 bases left in between. The CDR3 is 14 amino acids. CDR3 in amino acids: CASSAQPTGETQYF. CDR3 bases: TGTGCCAGCAGTGCCCAGCCGACGGGGGAGACCCAGTACTTC.

The chain couples TRBV7-2 to TRBJ1-2, with 7 bases fitting TRBD1. The ends lost 5 bases at V and 4 bases at J; junction bases unmatched: 4. This CDR3 is built from 13 residues. The germline V gene encodes CDR1 SGHTA and CDR2 FQGNSA. CDR3 loop: CASSPRDSYGYTF. In DNA, the CDR3 is TGTGCCAGCAGCCCCCGGGACAGCTATGGCTACACCTTC.

The V gene is TRBV28, the J gene TRBJ1-2; the D is unclear. The CDR3 loop spans 13 amino acids. CDR1 MDHEN and CDR2 SYDVKM come from the germline V gene. V was clipped by 2 bases and J by 4 bases, with 8 bases between them. The CDR3 reads CASSLALFYGYTF. The CDR3 DNA reads TGTGCCAGCAGTTTAGCCCTATTCTATGGCTACACCTTC.

J is TRBJ2-2 and V is TRBV11-2; 10 nucleotides align to TRBD1. The CDR3 length is 14 residues. V was clipped by 6 bases and J by 7 bases; unmatched bases: 5. The germline gives CDR1 SGHAT, CDR2 FQNNGV. CDR3 region: CASRPGQGFGELFF. The CDR3 nucleotides read TGTGCCAGCAGGCCGGGACAGGGGTTCGGGGAGCTGTTTTTT.

In its sample, this clone was seen a few times. For the CDR3, the DNA is TGTGCCAGCTCACCGCCTAGAGGTGGTGAAGCTTTCTTT. This translates into CASSPPRGGEAFF. The J gene is TRBJ1-1, the V gene TRBV18; D is ambiguous. The V and J ends lost 3 bases and 7 bases respectively, with 12 bases between them. CDR1 and CDR2 (germline): KGHSH, LQKENI. This CDR3 is built from 13 residues.

The chain has TRBV2 and TRBJ1-2, with a tentative D call TRBD1 (6 bases). There are 12 residues in the CDR3. V was shortened by 7 bases and J by 7 bases, with 13 bases between the two germline ends. Germline V gene data show CDR1 as SNHLY and CDR2 as FYNNEI. CDR3 sequence: CASTWDISGYTF. The CDR3 DNA is TGTGCCAGCACCTGGGACATAAGTGGCTACACCTTC.

V gene TRBV2 combines with J gene TRBJ2-1; the match to TRBD2 covers 14 bases. J was trimmed by 2 bases and V by 0 bases; bases with no gene match: 9. The CDR3 sequence is 20 residues long. Germline V gene lookup returns CDR1 SNHLY and CDR2 FYNNEI. The DNA for the CDR3 is TGTGCCAGCAGTGAAGCGGGGGGGACTAGCGGGAGAGGACCCTACAATGAGCAGTTCTTC. It yields the protein CASSEAGGTSGRGPYNEQFF.

This chain connects TRBV18 to TRBJ1-1; D is perhaps TRBD1 (6 bases). The CDR3 covers 14 residues. CDR1 KGHSH and CDR2 LQKENI come from the germline V gene. Trimming removed 4 bases at V and 3 bases at J, with 12 bases between. The CDR3, as DNA: TGTGCCAGCTCACGGTTGACAGGTTACACTGAAGCTTTCTTT. The encoded protein is CASSRLTGYTEAFF.

The chain's CDR3 is CASRGQPVGGYTF. The CDR3 DNA is TGTGCCAGCAGAGGACAGCCCGTTGGTGGCTACACCTTC. V usage is TRBV12-3 or TRBV12-4 and J usage is TRBJ1-2; tentative D call: TRBD1 (6 bases). This CDR3 is 13 amino acids long. Trimming shortened V by 6 bases and J by 7 bases, and 15 bases separated the two germline ends.

This chain connects TRBV19 to TRBJ2-1, with 8 bases that match TRBD2. V gave up 3 bases and J gave up 5 bases; unmatched junction bases: 9. Germline V gene lookup returns CDR1 LNHDA and CDR2 SQIVND (reference sequence). CDR3 length: 16 residues. The CDR3: CASSMNGLAGNNEQFF. CDR3 bases: TGTGCCAGTAGTATGAACGGCCTAGCGGGCAACAATGAGCAGTTCTTC.

This clone was seen a handful of times. The chain is built from TRBV13 and TRBJ2-1; weak D call: TRBD2 (7 bases). Trimming pared 6 bases from V and 5 bases from J, leaving 23 bases between. In germline, CDR1 is PRHDT, CDR2 FYEKMQ (reference sequence). The CDR3 has 17 amino acids. DNA for the CDR3: TGTGCCAGCAGATTGCGCGGGGGCCGGACCTTAGACAATGAGCAGTTCTTC. Amino acid sequence: CASRLRGGRTLDNEQFF.

The V call is TRBV5-1, the J call TRBJ1-2; 10 nucleotides line up with TRBD1. The CDR3 is 15 residues long. Losses at the gene ends were 2 bases for V and 6 bases for J; bases not matched to a gene: 7. Germline CDR1 is SGHRS and CDR2 is YFSETQ. The DNA for the CDR3 is TGCGCCAGCAGCTTAATGGCCGGGACAGGGGATGGCTACACCTTC. Residues: CASSLMAGTGDGYTF. The full variable domain, with the rest looked up from reference TRBV5-1 and TRBJ1-2, is KAGVTQTPRYLIKTRGQQVTLSCSPISGHRSVSWYQQTPGQGLQFLFEYFSETQRNKGNFPGRFSGRQFSNSRSEMNVSTLELGDSALYLCASSLMAGTGDGYTFGSGTRLTVV.

The V gene is TRBV3-1 (or the pseudogene TRBV3-2), the J gene TRBJ1-2; TRBD1 agrees at 11 bases. Trimming removed 5 bases from V and 7 bases from J; junction bases left unmatched: 6. The CDR3 covers 14 residues. Germline V gene data show CDR1 as LGHDT and CDR2 as YNNKEL (reference sequence). CDR3 loop: CASSFGQGAVGYTF. The DNA for the CDR3 is TGTGCCAGCAGCTTTGGACAGGGGGCCGTTGGCTACACCTTC.

In its sample, this clone was seen a few times. The chain recombines TRBV11-2 with TRBJ2-7; no clear D gene. The germline V gene has CDR1 SGHAT and CDR2 FQNNGV. The germline V and J ends were trimmed by 1 base and 5 bases, with 9 bases remaining between them. The CDR3 has 13 amino acids. The CDR3 here is CASSLVLADEQYF. DNA for the CDR3: TGTGCCAGCAGCTTAGTACTTGCGGACGAGCAGTACTTC.

This rearrangement joins TRBV6-6 to TRBJ2-3, with TRBD2 matching over 11 bases. Germline loops: CDR1 MNHNY, CDR2 SVGAGI (reference sequence). The V gene end was trimmed by 5 bases and the J gene end by 2 bases; junction bases not matched to a gene: 12. There are 18 residues in the CDR3. CDR3 loop: CASSLSRLAGGATDTQYF. The CDR3 coding sequence is TGTGCCAGCAGTCTCTCAAGGCTAGCGGGGGGAGCCACAGATACGCAGTATTTT.

The table lists this clone with a few counts. J is TRBJ1-1 and V is TRBV6-5, with a tentative D call TRBD1 (5 bases). The CDR3 has 15 amino acids. The germline gives CDR1 MNHEY, CDR2 SVGAGI. Between the trimmed V and J ends, which lost 6 bases and 1 base, there was a span of 15 bases. CDR3 loop: CASRVSLTGNTEAFF. DNA for the CDR3: TGTGCCAGCAGAGTTAGTTTAACAGGGAACACTGAAGCTTTCTTT.

J is TRBJ2-1 and V is TRBV29-1; a weak D match, TRBD2 (5 bases). CDR1 is SQVTM and CDR2 is ANQGSEA in the germline V gene. V lost 4 bases and J lost 8, with 15 bases in between. The CDR3 is made up of 13 amino acids. CDR3 in DNA: TGCAGCGTTGTAGCACTAGTATATGATGAGCAGTTCTTC. Amino acids: CSVVALVYDEQFF.

This chain joins TRBV5-4 and TRBJ2-5; 7 bases match TRBD1. This CDR3 region has 14 residues. CDR1 and CDR2 from the germline V gene are SGHNT and YYREEE (reference sequence). After removal of 0 bases from V and 3 bases from J, the junction contained 2 bases not matched to a gene. CDR3 loop: CASSLDRGKETQYF. CDR3 DNA sequence: TGTGCCAGCAGCTTGGACAGGGGAAAAGAGACCCAGTACTTC.

This rearrangement joins TRBV3-1 (or the pseudogene TRBV3-2) to TRBJ2-3; perhaps TRBD1 as D (5 bases). Trimming removed 2 bases from V and 0 bases from J, with 15 bases in between. Germline assignment: CDR1 LGHDT and CDR2 YNNKEL (reference sequence). This CDR3 is 17 amino acids long. This chain's CDR3 is CASSQPQGVGSTDTQYF. CDR3 sequence (DNA): TGTGCCAGCAGCCAACCGCAAGGGGTCGGAAGCACAGATACGCAGTATTTT.

The J gene is TRBJ2-2, the V gene TRBV5-5; TRBD2 might be the D (5 bases). V was shortened by 6 bases and J by 4 bases, with 19 bases between the two germline ends. Germline-derived CDR1 and CDR2 are SGHKS and YYEKEE (reference sequence). This CDR3 spans 16 amino acids. The DNA for the CDR3 is TGTGCCAGCACCCGGAGGTCCGGGGTCAGCACCGGGGAGCTGTTTTTT. The encoded protein is CASTRRSGVSTGELFF.

The V call is TRBV7-9, the J call TRBJ1-4; no definite D call. Trimming removed 1 base from V and 7 bases from J, with 7 bases in between. This CDR3 has 13 residues. Germline V gives CDR1 SEHNR, CDR2 FQNEAQ (reference sequence). CDR3 coding DNA: TGTGCCAGCAGCTTAGATGGGAGTGAAAAACTGTTTTTT. Its protein product is CASSLDGSEKLFF.

This clone was detected a few times. V usage is TRBV7-9 and J usage is TRBJ1-2; 7 bases match TRBD1. V shed 1 base, J shed 4 bases, and the junction held 6 bases outside the gene matches. Germline V gives CDR1 SEHNR, CDR2 FQNEAQ (reference sequence). The CDR3 totals 15 residues. DNA of the CDR3: TGTGCCAGCAGCTTAGTTGAGGGGGCAGGCTATGGCTACACCTTC. Its translation is CASSLVEGAGYGYTF.

The chain has TRBV6-1 and TRBJ1-1; TRBD1 matches at 7 bases. Germline V lookup: CDR1 MNHNS, CDR2 SASEGT. The CDR3 sequence is 15 residues long. J gave up 1 base and V 3 bases, and 5 bases lay outside the gene matches. CDR3 nucleotide sequence: TGTGCCAGCAGTGACATGACAGGGCAGAACACTGAAGCTTTCTTT. Its protein product is CASSDMTGQNTEAFF.

The chain couples TRBV10-3 to TRBJ2-3, with D tentatively TRBD2 (5 bases). V lost 0 bases to trimming and J lost 2 bases, with 9 bases between them. Germline V lookup: CDR1 ENHRY, CDR2 SYGVKD. CDR3 length equals 15 residues. The CDR3: CAISESGDPTDTQYF. CDR3 in DNA: TGTGCCATCAGTGAGTCCGGGGATCCCACAGATACGCAGTATTTT.

The genes are TRBV10-3 and TRBJ1-2; 7 bases agree with TRBD1. After removal of 7 bases from V and 2 bases from J, the junction contained 4 bases not matched to a gene. Germline V CDR1 and CDR2: ENHRY, SYGVKD. The CDR3 is made up of 13 amino acids. CDR3 amino acids: CAITAGQNYGYTF. DNA for the CDR3: TGTGCCATCACCGCGGGACAGAACTATGGCTACACCTTC.

The rearrangement links TRBV18 to TRBJ1-3; 10 nucleotides agree with TRBD1. Germline CDR1 reads KGHSH; CDR2 reads LQKENI. CDR3 length equals 17 residues. V gave up 3 bases and J gave up 4 bases; unmatched junction bases: 9. CDR3 nucleotides: TGTGCCAGCTCACCCCCCCGACAGGGGGCGGACGGAAACACCATATATTTT. It encodes CASSPPRQGADGNTIYF.

The chain links TRBV11-1 to TRBJ1-4, with unresolved D. Trimming cost V 6 bases and J 8 bases, with 7 bases left between them. The germline gives CDR1 SGHAT, CDR2 FQDESV (reference sequence). The CDR3 runs to 11 residues. The CDR3 region has the DNA TGTGCCAGCAGTTTCGGGGAAAAACTGTTTTTT. Translated, it gives CASSFGEKLFF.

V gene TRBV5-5 combines with J gene TRBJ1-2; the D is unclear. Germline V gene lookup returns CDR1 SGHKS and CDR2 YYEKEE (reference sequence). The CDR3 contains 14 residues. V lost 4 bases and J lost 5, with 15 bases in between. For the CDR3, the DNA is TGTGCCAGCAGCCCGGAACGGGATTATTATGGCTACACCTTC. This encodes CASSPERDYYGYTF. Together with reference TRBV5-5 and TRBJ1-2, the CDR3 gives the full variable domain: DAGVTQSPTHLIKTRGQQVTLRCSPISGHKSVSWYQQVLGQGPQFIFQYYEKEERGRGNFPDRFSARQFPNYSSELNVNALLLGDSALYLCASSPERDYYGYTFGSGTRLTVV.

This clone was counted only a few times. This chain connects TRBV10-2 to TRBJ1-3; D is perhaps TRBD1 (5 bases). Looked up from germline, CDR1 is WSHSY and CDR2 is SAAADI. V dropped 4 bases and J dropped 0 bases, with 13 bases sitting between them. This CDR3 has 16 amino acids. The CDR3 loop is CASSVNQGSSGNTIYF. The CDR3 region has the DNA TGCGCCAGCAGTGTGAATCAGGGTAGCTCTGGAAACACCATATATTTT.